These T cell receptor beta chains were read from a single sample in a study of blood T cell repertoires in COVID-19. TCRdb's copy holds only in-frame clones and misses some; the assay was immunoSEQ multiplex PCR. This sample yields roughly 170,000 clones, of which over 70% are seen a single time; 5.6% belongs to the top ten. The sample comprised PBMCs or T cells enriched from blood (not recorded which). These receptor sequences come from a woman in her forties with acute COVID-19. The CDR3 runs from the conserved cysteine through the conserved F or W. The order of the fields is V gene, D gene, clone size, J gene, CDR3 length, CDR3 protein, CDR3 DNA. A D gene is named only where the DNA matches it firmly. Clone size is given for some rows only: seen once, a few or many times, or a class if the clone is expanded.

TRBV9	TRBD2	-	TRBJ2-1	18	CASSVGHGRLAGDNEQFF	TGTGCCAGCAGCGTAGGTCATGGTCGACTAGCGGGGGACAATGAGCAGTTCTTC
TRBV2	TRBD1	-	TRBJ2-1	12	CASSNTGGEQFF	TGTGCCAGCAGTAACACAGGGGGCGAGCAGTTCTTC
TRBV6-5	-	-	TRBJ1-5	14	CASSLDSENQPQHF	TGTGCCAGCAGTTTAGACAGCGAGAATCAGCCCCAGCATTTT
TRBV7-3	TRBD2	many	TRBJ2-1	13	CASSLPGLAFMFF	TGTGCCAGCAGCTTACCAGGACTAGCTTTTATGTTCTTC
TRBV12-5	TRBD1	-	TRBJ1-1	16	CASGWTGAGANTEAFF	TGTGCTAGTGGTTGGACAGGGGCCGGGGCGAACACTGAAGCTTTCTTT
TRBV5-4	TRBD1	-	TRBJ1-1	14	CASSWDRGNTEAFF	TGTGCCAGCAGCTGGGACAGGGGGAACACTGAAGCTTTCTTT
TRBV6-4	TRBD2	-	TRBJ2-3	18	CASNVLLAGGDLHRYAVF	TGTGCCAGTAACGTCTTACTAGCGGGGGGAGACTTGCACAGATACGCAGTATTT
TRBV4-2	TRBD2	few	TRBJ2-3	17	CASSQTNAGGPEDTQYF	TGTGCCAGCAGCCAAACGAACGCGGGAGGGCCAGAAGATACGCAGTATTTT
TRBV4-2	-	once	TRBJ1-2	15	CASSQGGPANYGYTF	TGTGCCAGCAGCCAAGGGGGGCCTGCTAACTATGGCTACACCTTC
TRBV2	TRBD2	-	TRBJ2-1	14	CASRTSGRANEQFF	TGTGCCAGTCGGACTAGCGGGAGGGCCAATGAGCAGTTCTTC
TRBV5-1	-	-	TRBJ2-4	14	CASSLSGAKNIQYF	TGCGCCAGCAGCTTATCGGGAGCCAAAAACATTCAGTACTTC
TRBV6-5	TRBD1	-	TRBJ2-7	13	CASSPERQGRGYF	TGTGCCAGCAGCCCCGAACGACAGGGTAGGGGGTACTTC
TRBV19	TRBD1	-	TRBJ1-4	15	CASSIFGTGVEKLFF	TGTGCCAGTAGTATATTCGGGACAGGGGTCGAAAAACTGTTTTTT
TRBV10-3	TRBD1	-	TRBJ2-2	15	CAISESPGGTGELFF	TGTGCCATCAGTGAGTCTCCAGGGGGAACCGGGGAGCTGTTTTTT
TRBV27	-	-	TRBJ2-2	16	CASSFTAGIGTGELFF	TGTGCCAGCAGTTTTACGGCGGGAATAGGTACCGGGGAGCTGTTTTTT
TRBV11-3	TRBD2	-	TRBJ2-1	17	CASSSRKLAGVDNEQFF	TGTGCCAGCAGCAGCCGGAAACTAGCGGGAGTGGACAATGAGCAGTTCTTC
TRBV5-5	-	-	TRBJ1-5	12	CASSLVDQPQHF	TGTGCCAGCAGCTTAGTAGATCAGCCCCAGCATTTT
TRBV9	-	once	TRBJ2-1	15	CASSVDGPGWNEQFF	TGTGCCAGCAGCGTAGACGGTCCGGGTTGGAATGAGCAGTTCTTC
TRBV7-8	-	-	TRBJ1-5	12	CASRSGNQPQHF	TGTGCCAGCAGGTCAGGGAATCAGCCCCAGCATTTT
TRBV30	TRBD2	-	TRBJ2-1	13	CAWTAGGGNEQFF	TGTGCCTGGACAGCGGGAGGAGGCAATGAGCAGTTCTTC
TRBV4-1	TRBD2	-	TRBJ2-1	15	CASSKGLADYNEQFF	TGCGCCAGCAGCAAGGGACTAGCAGATTACAATGAGCAGTTCTTC
TRBV5-6	-	-	TRBJ1-5	14	CASSPDGGDQPQHF	TGTGCCAGCAGCCCGGACGGGGGGGATCAGCCCCAGCATTTT
TRBV29-1	-	-	TRBJ2-3	13	CSVSRTSTDTQYF	TGCAGCGTATCACGGACAAGCACAGATACGCAGTATTTT
TRBV3-1/TRBV3-2	TRBD2	once	TRBJ2-1	17	CASSQGTSGILYNEQFF	TGTGCCAGCAGCCAAGGGACTAGCGGGATACTCTACAATGAGCAGTTCTTC
TRBV1	-	-	TRBJ2-1	16	CTSSQVLYGPGNEQFF	TGCACCAGCAGCCAAGTCTTGTATGGACCGGGGAATGAGCAGTTCTTC
TRBV29-1	-	once	TRBJ2-5	12	CSVVPDQETQYF	TGCAGCGTTGTCCCGGACCAAGAGACCCAGTACTTC
TRBV9	-	-	TRBJ2-3	15	CASSVEGDITDTQYF	TGTGCCAGCAGCGTAGAGGGGGACATCACAGATACGCAGTATTTT
TRBV5-3	-	-	TRBJ2-1	15	CARILGPQGDNEQFF	TGTGCCAGAATCCTGGGGCCACAGGGCGACAATGAGCAGTTCTTC
TRBV7-9	-	-	TRBJ1-1	19	CASSLAGGGGTQMNTEAFF	TGTGCCAGCAGCTTAGCAGGAGGGGGGGGGACCCAAATGAACACTGAAGCTTTCTTT
TRBV3-1/TRBV3-2	-	-	TRBJ2-3	12	CASSPSTDTQYF	TGTGCCAGCAGCCCGAGCACAGATACGCAGTATTTT
TRBV5-1	TRBD1	-	TRBJ1-1	14	CASHQQGAHTEAFF	TGCGCCAGCCACCAACAGGGGGCCCACACTGAAGCTTTCTTT
TRBV19	TRBD2	-	TRBJ2-3	15	CASSGSGRSQDTQYF	TGTGCCAGTAGTGGGAGCGGGAGGTCTCAAGATACGCAGTATTTT
TRBV6-1	TRBD2	few	TRBJ2-3	21	CASSEARTSSGSGPAADTQYF	TGTGCCAGCAGTGAAGCACGAACCTCTAGCGGATCGGGCCCGGCCGCAGATACGCAGTATTTT
TRBV11-2	TRBD1	-	TRBJ1-3	16	CASSLTDRGQGNTIYF	TGTGCCAGCAGCTTAACCGACAGGGGGCAAGGAAACACCATATATTTT
TRBV6-5	TRBD1	-	TRBJ2-4	13	CASRQGAKNIQYF	TGTGCCAGCAGACAGGGGGCCAAAAACATTCAGTACTTC
TRBV20-1	-	-	TRBJ1-1	11	CSASGPGEAFF	TGCAGTGCTAGTGGGCCGGGGGAAGCTTTCTTT
TRBV7-2	TRBD2	once	TRBJ2-1	16	CASSLGGSSSYNEQFF	TGTGCCAGCAGCTTAGGCGGGAGTAGCTCCTACAATGAGCAGTTCTTC
TRBV5-1	-	-	TRBJ2-5	15	CASSLGLAYQETQYF	TGCGCCAGCAGCTTGGGGCTAGCGTACCAAGAGACCCAGTACTTC
TRBV9	-	-	TRBJ2-6	19	CASSPQAATQASGANVLTF	TGTGCCAGCAGCCCCCAGGCAGCTACTCAAGCCTCTGGGGCCAACGTCCTGACTTTC
TRBV5-6	-	-	TRBJ2-5	14	CASSLGSLKETQYF	TGTGCCAGCAGCTTGGGTTCCTTAAAAGAGACCCAGTACTTC
TRBV7-2	TRBD2	-	TRBJ2-2	17	CASSSSGRGLNTGELFF	TGTGCCAGCAGCTCGAGCGGGAGGGGCCTTAACACCGGGGAGCTGTTTTTT
TRBV4-1	TRBD2	many	TRBJ2-1	17	CASSQDDGAGAGNEQFF	TGCGCCAGCAGCCAAGATGACGGCGCGGGAGCGGGGAATGAGCAGTTCTTC
TRBV21-1	-	-	TRBJ1-5	16	CASSPRQGEGYQPQHF	TGTGCCAGCAGCCCCAGACAGGGGGAAGGGTATCAGCCCCAGCATTTT
TRBV28	-	-	TRBJ1-6	16	CASSPIAGLTDSPLHF	TGTGCCAGCAGCCCGATCGCGGGGCTCACGGATTCACCCCTCCACTTT
TRBV30	TRBD2	-	TRBJ2-1	17	CASGRREGPPEYNEQFF	TGTGCCTCGGGGAGGCGGGAGGGTCCTCCGGAGTACAATGAGCAGTTCTTC
TRBV5-4	TRBD1	-	TRBJ1-1	15	CASSSRDRGHSSAFF	TGTGCCAGCAGCTCCCGGGACAGGGGGCACTCTTCTGCTTTCTTT
TRBV28	-	-	TRBJ2-7	11	CASSKGIYQYF	TGTGCCAGCAGTAAGGGGATTTATCAGTACTTC
TRBV5-6	TRBD1	-	TRBJ2-4	15	CASSLSQGARYIQYF	TGTGCCAGCAGCTTGAGCCAGGGGGCGAGGTACATTCAGTACTTC
TRBV29-1	-	-	TRBJ1-5	12	CSVEDRDKAQHF	TGCAGCGTTGAAGACCGGGACAAGGCCCAGCATTTT